This TCR beta chain came from a study of T cell responses to AZD1222 COVID-19 vaccine. The CDR3 totals 19 residues. Germline V gene sequence: CDR1 SGHAT, CDR2 FQNNGV. Trimming shortened V by 1 base and J by 8 bases, and 30 bases separated the two germline ends. Comment on this clone: Its antigen is not known.

Findings and caveats of the study: Nearly half of spike-specific TCRs reportedly go after variant regions that carry no mutations. The number of AZD1222 recipients seropositive at baseline was only 5 to 7. Sampling that yielded the repertoires occurred only after the peak T cell response.

Some clones are missing from TCRdb's copy, which holds only in-frame ones; the method was immunoSEQ multiplex PCR. In the table there are around 110,000 clones, 85% to 95% of which are singletons. This TCR derives from an adult who received the AZD1222 COVID-19 vaccine. This sequence joins TRBV11-2 and TRBJ2-7, with a weak D call TRBD1 (6 bases). Sequencing used peripheral blood, obtained 28 days after the second AZD1222 dose. CDR3 sequence: CASSLVGATGFATSGKQYF. For the CDR3, the DNA is TGTGCCAGCAGCTTAGTAGGCGCGACAGGCTTTGCTACGAGCGGTAAGCAGTACTTC.